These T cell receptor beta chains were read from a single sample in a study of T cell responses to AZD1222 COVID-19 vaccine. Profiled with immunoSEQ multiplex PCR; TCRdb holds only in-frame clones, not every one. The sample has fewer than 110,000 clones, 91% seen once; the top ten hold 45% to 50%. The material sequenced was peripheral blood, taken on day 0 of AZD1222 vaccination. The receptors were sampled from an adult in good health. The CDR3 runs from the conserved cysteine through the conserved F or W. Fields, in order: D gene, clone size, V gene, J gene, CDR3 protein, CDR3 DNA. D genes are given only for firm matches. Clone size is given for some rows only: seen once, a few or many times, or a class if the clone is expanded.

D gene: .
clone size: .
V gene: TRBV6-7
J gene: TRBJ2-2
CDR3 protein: CASSYSGTGELFF
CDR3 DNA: TGTGCCAGCAGTTACTCGGGAACCGGGGAGCTGTTTTTT

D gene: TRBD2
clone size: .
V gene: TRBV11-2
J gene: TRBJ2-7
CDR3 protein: CASSLDQVSGVPAQYF
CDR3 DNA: TGTGCCAGCAGCTTAGATCAAGTTAGCGGGGTTCCGGCGCAGTACTTC

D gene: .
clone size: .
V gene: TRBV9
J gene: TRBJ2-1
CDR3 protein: CASSPPGGGRSEQFF
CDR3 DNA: TGTGCCAGCAGCCCTCCCGGAGGGGGCAGGAGTGAGCAGTTCTTC

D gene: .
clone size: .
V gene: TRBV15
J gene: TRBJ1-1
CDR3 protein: CATSSAMNTEAFF
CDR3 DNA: TGTGCCACCAGCAGTGCGATGAACACTGAAGCTTTCTTT

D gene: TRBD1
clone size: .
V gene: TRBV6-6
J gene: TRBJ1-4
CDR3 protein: CATTWDRNEKLFF
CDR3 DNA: TGTGCCACCACCTGGGACAGGAACGAAAAACTGTTTTTT

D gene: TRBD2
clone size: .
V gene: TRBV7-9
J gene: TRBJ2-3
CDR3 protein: CASSSSGSAGTQYF
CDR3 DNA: TGTGCCAGCAGCTCTAGCGGGAGTGCGGGTACGCAGTATTTT

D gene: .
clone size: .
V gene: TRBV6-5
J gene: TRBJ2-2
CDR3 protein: CASSYSGQGNTGELFF
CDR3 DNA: TGTGCCAGCAGTTACTCAGGGCAGGGCAACACCGGGGAGCTGTTTTTT

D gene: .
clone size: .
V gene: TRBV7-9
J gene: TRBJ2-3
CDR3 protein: CASSLGQLDTQYF
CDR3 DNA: TGTGCCAGCAGCTTAGGACAGTTAGATACGCAGTATTTT

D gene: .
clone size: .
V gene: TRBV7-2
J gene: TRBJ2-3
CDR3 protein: CASSLGRGDTQYF
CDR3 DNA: TGTGCCAGCAGCTTAGGACGGGGAGATACGCAGTATTTT

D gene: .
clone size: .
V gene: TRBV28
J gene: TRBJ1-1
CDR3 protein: CASSLGEGGGMNTEAFF
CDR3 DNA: TGTGCCAGCAGTTTAGGGGAAGGGGGTGGTATGAACACTGAAGCTTTCTTT

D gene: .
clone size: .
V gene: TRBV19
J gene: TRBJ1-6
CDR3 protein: CASSSIGAPLHF
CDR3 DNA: TGTGCCAGTAGTTCGATTGGGGCACCCCTCCACTTT

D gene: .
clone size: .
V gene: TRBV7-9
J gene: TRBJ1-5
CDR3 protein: CASGLSNQPQHF
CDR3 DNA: TGTGCCTCGGGCCTGAGCAATCAGCCCCAGCATTTT

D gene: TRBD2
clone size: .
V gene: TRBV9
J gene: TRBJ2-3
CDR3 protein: CASSPSGVSTDTQYF
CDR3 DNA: TGTGCCAGCAGCCCGAGCGGGGTAAGCACAGATACGCAGTATTTT

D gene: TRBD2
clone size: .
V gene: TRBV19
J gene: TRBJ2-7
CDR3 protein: CASSIAGRAIYEQYF
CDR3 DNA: TGTGCCAGTAGTATTGCGGGGAGGGCCATCTACGAGCAGTACTTC

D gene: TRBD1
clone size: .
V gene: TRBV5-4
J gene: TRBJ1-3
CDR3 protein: CASSVAGTDSGNTIYF
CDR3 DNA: TGTGCCAGCAGCGTAGCCGGGACAGACTCTGGAAACACCATATATTTT

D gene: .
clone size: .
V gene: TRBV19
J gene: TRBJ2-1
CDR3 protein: CASSSNELPYNEQFF
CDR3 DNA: TGTGCCAGTAGCTCCAACGAATTACCCTACAATGAGCAGTTCTTC

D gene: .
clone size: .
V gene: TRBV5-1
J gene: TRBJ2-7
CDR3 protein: CASNPGVMGYEQYF
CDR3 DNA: TGCGCCAGCAATCCAGGGGTCATGGGATACGAGCAGTACTTC

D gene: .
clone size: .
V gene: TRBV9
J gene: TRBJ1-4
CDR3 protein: CASSVGSSGTGKLFF
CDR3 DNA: TGTGCCAGCAGCGTAGGCTCGAGCGGGACGGGGAAACTGTTTTTT

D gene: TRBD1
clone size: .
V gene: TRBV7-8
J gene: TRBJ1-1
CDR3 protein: CASSFKGQGDGGTVNTEAFF
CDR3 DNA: TGTGCCAGCAGCTTTAAGGGACAGGGAGACGGCGGGACGGTTAACACTGAAGCTTTCTTT

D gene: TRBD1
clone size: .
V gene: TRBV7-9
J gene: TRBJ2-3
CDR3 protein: CASSLRDRGPDTQYF
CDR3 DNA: TGTGCCAGCAGCTTGAGGGACAGGGGCCCAGATACGCAGTATTTT

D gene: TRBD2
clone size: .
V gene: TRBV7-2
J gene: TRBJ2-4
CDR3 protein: CASSLGTTLAKNIQYF
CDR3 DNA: TGTGCCAGCAGCCTTGGGACTACCCTAGCCAAAAACATTCAGTACTTC

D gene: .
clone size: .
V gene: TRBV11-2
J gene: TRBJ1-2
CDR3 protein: CASSGRHGSYGYTF
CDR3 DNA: TGTGCCAGCAGCGGTAGACACGGAAGCTATGGCTACACCTTC

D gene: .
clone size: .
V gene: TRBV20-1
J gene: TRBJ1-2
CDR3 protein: CSATEDYGYTF
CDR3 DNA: TGCAGTGCTACGGAGGACTATGGCTACACCTTC

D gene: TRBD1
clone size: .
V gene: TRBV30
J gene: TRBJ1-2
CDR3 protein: CAWSSGQGANGYTF
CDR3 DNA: TGTGCCTGGAGTTCGGGACAGGGGGCTAACGGCTACACCTTC

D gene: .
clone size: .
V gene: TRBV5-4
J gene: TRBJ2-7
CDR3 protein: CASTWGSTYEQYF
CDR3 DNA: TGTGCCAGCACCTGGGGCTCAACATACGAGCAGTACTTC

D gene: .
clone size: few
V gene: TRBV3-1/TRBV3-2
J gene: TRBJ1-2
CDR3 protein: CASSQVGWGVGYGYTF
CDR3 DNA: TGTGCCAGCAGCCAAGTTGGCTGGGGGGTAGGTTATGGCTACACCTTC

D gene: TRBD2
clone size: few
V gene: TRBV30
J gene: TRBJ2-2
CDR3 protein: CAWQIGTSGANTGELFF
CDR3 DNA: TGTGCCTGGCAAATCGGGACTAGCGGAGCGAACACCGGGGAGCTGTTTTTT

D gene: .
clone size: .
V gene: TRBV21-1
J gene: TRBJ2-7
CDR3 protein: CASSKIGAGGPDEQYF
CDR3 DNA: TGTGCCAGCAGCAAAATTGGAGCGGGAGGGCCTGACGAGCAGTACTTC

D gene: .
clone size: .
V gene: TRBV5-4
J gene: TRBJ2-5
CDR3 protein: CASSPLKGTLQETQYF
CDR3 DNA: TGTGCCAGCAGCCCCCTGAAAGGGACCCTACAAGAGACCCAGTACTTC

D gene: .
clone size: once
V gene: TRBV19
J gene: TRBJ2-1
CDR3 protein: CASTARTSGNEQFF
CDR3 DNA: TGTGCCAGTACCGCTCGCACGTCGGGGAATGAGCAGTTCTTC